The following is a T cell receptor (beta chain) sequence with its context. The antigen is unknown. TCRdb recomputed calls from the 5' RACE reads with MiXCR, one row per CDR3 protein. The top ten clones hold about 8.1% of a sample with approximately 440,000 distinct CDR3 sequences, around 20% of them seen once. The data are from a study of T-cell memory formation after mild COVID-19. Study-level results: Later expanders leaned CD4+, whereas day 15 to 85 contracting clones were balanced CD4/CD8. For second-wave clones that peaked at day 37, SARS-CoV-2 specificity went unverified.

The sequencing sample was made of PBMCs or a T cell subset sorted from them (not recorded which). The source is an adult woman who had mild COVID-19 (a few samples of this study predate the infection). Cell type and time point are not known.

CDR3 sequence reads: CASSLRDRGLGNTIYF. In DNA, the CDR3 is TGTGCCAGCAGCTTACGGGACAGGGGGTTGGGAAACACCATATATTTT. This sequence joins TRBV7-2 and TRBJ1-3, with TRBD1 matching over 11 bases. V lost 2 bases to trimming and J lost 4 bases; unmatched junction nucleotides: 4. This CDR3 has 16 residues. Germline V gene sequence: CDR1 SGHTA, CDR2 FQGNSA.